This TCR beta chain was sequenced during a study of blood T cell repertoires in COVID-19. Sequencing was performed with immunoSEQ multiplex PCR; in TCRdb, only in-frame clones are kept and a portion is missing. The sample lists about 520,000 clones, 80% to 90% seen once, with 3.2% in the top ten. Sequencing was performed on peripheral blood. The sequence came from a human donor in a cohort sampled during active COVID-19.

The CDR3 DNA follows: TGTGCCAGCAGCTTGGCCACAGGGGCAAGGCAGCCCCAGCATTTT. Translation: CASSLATGARQPQHF. The chain has TRBV7-2 and TRBJ1-5; 7 nucleotides match TRBD1. The CDR3 length is 15 residues. Germline V gene sequence: CDR1 SGHTA, CDR2 FQGNSA. V gave up 3 bases and J gave up 7 bases; unmatched junction bases: 9.